Below, 11 T cell receptor beta chains from the same sample are listed, as sequenced in a study of a mutant IDH1 vaccine in newly diagnosed glioma. This table comes from immunoSEQ multiplex PCR, and its TCRdb copy is limited to in-frame clones, with some not included. The profile covers 55,000 to 70,000 clones, with 79% appearing a single time and around 8.5% taken by the ten largest. Documented time point: baseline, week 1 (first vaccination visit). Stated treatment: pre-vaccination baseline after standard-of-care therapy. The sample consisted of PBMCs, taken from a glioma patient treated with radiotherapy, temozolomide or both. The receptors were gathered from a man aged 50 to 59 with glioma.

The genes are TRBV7-2 and TRBJ1-5; D not certain. CDR1 is SGHTA, CDR2 FQGNSA, per germline. The CDR3 runs 13 residues. V lost 5 bases, J lost 4 bases, and 9 bases lay in between. The CDR3 here is CASSLDSNQPQHF. The CDR3 DNA reads TGTGCCAGCAGCCTCGATAGTAATCAGCCCCAGCATTTT.

This chain links TRBV2 with TRBJ1-4, with a weak D call TRBD1 (5 bases). Trimming removed 6 bases at V and 6 bases at J, with 17 bases between. The CDR3 has 15 amino acids. Germline V gene lookup returns CDR1 SNHLY and CDR2 FYNNEI. The CDR3 DNA reads TGTGCCAGCAGCCCCCAAGGGGCGGAGTATGAAAAACTGTTTTTT. It specifies CASSPQGAEYEKLFF.

The chain is built from TRBV7-3 and TRBJ2-2, with TRBD2 matching 8 bases. Trimming cost V 5 bases and J 6 bases; bases outside gene matches: 17. This CDR3 is built from 18 residues. Germline CDR1 is SGHTA and CDR2 is FQGTGA. The CDR3 loop is CASSPLVAGRMGAGELFF. The CDR3 DNA sequence: TGTGCCAGCAGCCCTCTTGTAGCGGGGAGAATGGGTGCCGGGGAGCTGTTTTTT.

This clone was observed a few times. The chain uses TRBV7-9 and TRBJ2-3; D is undetermined. Deletions cut 3 bases from V and 5 bases from J, with 3 bases between. Germline CDR1 reads SEHNR; CDR2 reads FQNEAQ (reference sequence). The CDR3 spans 11 residues. CDR3 sequence (DNA): TGTGCCAGCAGCTTCCGAGATACGCAGTATTTT. Translating gives CASSFRDTQYF.

CDR3 nucleotide sequence: TGTGCCAGCAGTTACTCTATTCAAGATACGCAGTATTTT. It yields the protein CASSYSIQDTQYF. The rearrangement joins TRBV6-5 to TRBJ2-3; the D is unclear. The CDR3 spans 13 residues. CDR1 is MNHEY and CDR2 is SVGAGI in the germline V gene. The V end lost 0 bases, the J end lost 5 bases, and 6 bases lay between the germline ends.

The gene calls are TRBV7-9 and TRBJ1-5; D gene uncertain. Germline CDR1 reads SEHNR; CDR2 reads FQNEAQ (reference sequence). Between the trimmed V and J ends, which lost 5 bases and 1 base, there was a span of 9 bases. The CDR3 runs to 14 residues. The CDR3: CASSPQGSNQPQHF. In DNA, the CDR3 is TGTGCCAGCAGCCCCCAAGGGAGCAATCAGCCCCAGCATTTT.

V usage is TRBV6-5 and J usage is TRBJ2-3; 7 nucleotides align to TRBD2. J was trimmed by 3 bases and V by 6 bases; bases with no gene match: 9. Germline CDR1 and CDR2: MNHEY and SVGAGI. CDR3 length: 15 amino acids. CDR3 nucleotide sequence: TGTGCCAGCAGATTAAGCGGGGCCCGTACAGATACGCAGTATTTT. Protein: CASRLSGARTDTQYF.

V and J are TRBV5-6 and TRBJ1-1; D ambiguous. CDR1 and CDR2 from the germline V gene are SGHDT and YYEEEE. Trimming removed 3 bases at V and 2 bases at J, with 2 bases between. The length of the CDR3 is 11 residues. The CDR3 DNA reads TGTGCCAGCAGCTCCAACACTGAAGCTTTCTTT. This gives the protein CASSSNTEAFF.

This clone was seen once. The V gene is TRBV27, the J gene TRBJ1-5; a weak D match, TRBD1 (5 bases). The germline V and J ends were trimmed by 4 bases and 7 bases, with 20 bases remaining between them. The length of the CDR3 is 16 residues. Germline V gene sequence: CDR1 MNHEY, CDR2 SMNVEV (reference sequence). DNA for the CDR3: TGTGCCAGCAGTTCCACGGGGGGGTTCGCGTTACAGCCCCAGCATTTT. The encoded protein is CASSSTGGFALQPQHF.

This clone was detected a few times. V gene TRBV5-4 combines with J gene TRBJ1-2, with a weak D call TRBD1 (5 bases). The V end lost 5 bases, the J end lost 6 bases, and 11 bases lay between the germline ends. This CDR3 comprises 12 residues. Germline-derived CDR1 and CDR2 are SGHNT and YYREEE (reference sequence). The CDR3 here is CASRRGTDGYTF. The CDR3 DNA is TGTGCCAGCAGGCGAGGGACGGATGGCTACACCTTC.

The gene calls are TRBV30 and TRBJ1-4, with no clear D. CDR1 is GTSNPN, CDR2 SVGIG, per germline (reference sequence). The V end lost 3 bases, the J end lost 7 bases, and 9 bases lay between the germline ends. This CDR3 region has 12 residues. The CDR3 here is CAWRVAGEKLFF. The CDR3 nucleotides read TGTGCCTGGAGAGTCGCAGGTGAAAAACTGTTTTTT.